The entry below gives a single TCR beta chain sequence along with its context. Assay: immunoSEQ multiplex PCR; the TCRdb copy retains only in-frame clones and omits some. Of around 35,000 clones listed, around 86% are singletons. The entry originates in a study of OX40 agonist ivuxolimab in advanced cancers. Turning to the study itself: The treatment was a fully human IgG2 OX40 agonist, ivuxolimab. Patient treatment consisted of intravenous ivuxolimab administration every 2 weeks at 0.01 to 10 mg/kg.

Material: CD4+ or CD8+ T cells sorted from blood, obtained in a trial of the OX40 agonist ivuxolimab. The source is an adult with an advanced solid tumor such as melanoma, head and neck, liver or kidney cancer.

This chain's CDR3 is CASSPTGRTTDTQYF. DNA of the CDR3: TGTGCCAGCTCACCAACAGGGAGAACCACAGATACGCAGTATTTT. This chain uses TRBV18 with TRBJ2-3; possible D gene TRBD1, 6 bases. The CDR3 runs 15 residues. Germline loops: CDR1 KGHSH, CDR2 LQKENI. Trimming took off 2 bases at V and 2 bases at J, with 11 bases between the two ends. The whole variable domain, filled in from reference TRBV18 and TRBJ2-3, reads NAGVMQNPRHLVRRRGQEARLRCSPMKGHSHVYWYRQLPEEGLKFMVYLQKENIIDESGMPKERFSAEFPKEGPSILRIQQVVRGDSAAYFCASSPTGRTTDTQYFGPGTRLTVL.